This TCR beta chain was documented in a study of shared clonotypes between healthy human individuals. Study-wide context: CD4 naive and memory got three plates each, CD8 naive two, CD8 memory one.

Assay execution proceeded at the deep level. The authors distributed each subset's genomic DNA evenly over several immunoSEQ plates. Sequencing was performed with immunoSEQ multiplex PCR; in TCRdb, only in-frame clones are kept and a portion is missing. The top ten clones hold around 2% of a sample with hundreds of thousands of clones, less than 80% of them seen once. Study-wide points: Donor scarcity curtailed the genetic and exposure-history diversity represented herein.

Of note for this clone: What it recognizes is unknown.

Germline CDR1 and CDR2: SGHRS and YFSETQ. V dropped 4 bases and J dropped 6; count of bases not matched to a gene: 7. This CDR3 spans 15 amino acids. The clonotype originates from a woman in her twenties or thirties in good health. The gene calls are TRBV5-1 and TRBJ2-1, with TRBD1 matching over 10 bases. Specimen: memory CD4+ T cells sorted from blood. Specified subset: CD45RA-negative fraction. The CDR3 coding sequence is TGCGCCAGCAGCCCTGGACAGGGGGGAGCCAATGAGCAGTTCTTC. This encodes CASSPGQGGANEQFF.